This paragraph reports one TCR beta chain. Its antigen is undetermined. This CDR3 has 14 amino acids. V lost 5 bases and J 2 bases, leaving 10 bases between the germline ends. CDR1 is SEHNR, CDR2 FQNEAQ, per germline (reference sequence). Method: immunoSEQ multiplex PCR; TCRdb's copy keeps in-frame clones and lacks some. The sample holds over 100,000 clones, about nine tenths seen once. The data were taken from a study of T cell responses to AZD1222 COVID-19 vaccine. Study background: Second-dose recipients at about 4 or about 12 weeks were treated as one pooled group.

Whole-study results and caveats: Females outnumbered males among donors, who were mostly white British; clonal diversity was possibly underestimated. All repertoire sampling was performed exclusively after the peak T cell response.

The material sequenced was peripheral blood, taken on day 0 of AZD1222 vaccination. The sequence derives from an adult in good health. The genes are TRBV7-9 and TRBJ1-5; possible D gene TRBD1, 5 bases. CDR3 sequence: CASSPPGGNQPQHF. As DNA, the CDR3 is TGTGCCAGCAGCCCCCCGGGGGGCAATCAGCCCCAGCATTTT.